What follows is one T cell receptor beta chain and its context. This record belongs to a study of cytomegalovirus exposure and HLA in healthy donors. The PCR ran on 60 Vbeta and 13 Jbeta primers. The protocol was immunoSEQ multiplex PCR, while the TCRdb copy is restricted to in-frame clones and leaves out a portion. Here the sample spans some 95,000 clones, 80% being singletons. The V end was cut by 1 base, the J end by 7 bases, with 17 bases between. The CDR3 has 17 residues. From germline, CDR1 is MDHEN and CDR2 SYDVKM. Sequenced input: PBMCs. This clonotype was obtained from a young man in good health and CMV-seronegative. The chain joins TRBV28 to TRBJ1-6; the D gene is possibly TRBD1 (6 bases). CDR3 residues: CASSLLTGNWLNSPLHF. CDR3 DNA: TGTGCCAGCAGTTTATTAACAGGGAATTGGTTAAATTCACCCCTCCACTTT.